The 22 T cell receptor beta chains in this list originate from one sample, sequenced in a study of response to subunit inactivated influenza vaccine. TCRdb independently ran MiXCR on the RT-PCR reads; one entry per CDR3 protein. Of around 600,000 distinct CDR3 sequences in the sample, about 11% were seen once. These same data were also listed under a study on T cells expressing NK-cell markers. That investigation notes: Production of TCR beta cDNA relied on 5'RACE template switching with UMIs.

This material consisted of PBMCs from blood, taken on the day of vaccination. These receptors originate from a man between 50 and 59 years old who received an inactivated influenza vaccine.

This clonotype was counted a few times. This rearrangement joins TRBV5-1 to TRBJ2-2, with TRBD2 matching 7 bases. CDR1 SGHRS and CDR2 YFSETQ come from the germline V gene. CDR3 length equals 15 residues. With 2 bases clipped from V and 5 bases from J, the junction kept 6 bases outside the gene matches. Here the CDR3 reads CASSFLTSTTGELFF. The CDR3, as DNA: TGCGCCAGCAGCTTTCTGACTAGCACTACCGGGGAGCTGTTTTTT.

This chain joins TRBV3-1 and TRBJ2-6; perhaps D is TRBD1 or TRBD2 (6 bases each). The CDR3 length is 19 residues. In germline, CDR1 is LGHDT, CDR2 YNNKEL (reference sequence). Trimming took off 4 bases at V and 0 bases at J, with 19 bases between the two ends. The CDR3 here is CASSPQYGGLDSGANVLTF. DNA for the CDR3: TGTGCCAGCAGCCCCCAATATGGGGGGCTGGACTCTGGGGCCAACGTCCTGACTTTC.

This clonotype was picked up a small number of times. V is TRBV7-8 and J is TRBJ2-1; 9 bases line up with TRBD2. The CDR3 contains 15 residues. The J segment lost 11 bases and the V segment lost 2 bases, leaving 10 bases of the junction unmatched. Germline CDR1 SGHVS, CDR2 FQNEAQ. CDR3 residues: CASSLFTETSGKQFF. In nucleotides, the CDR3 is TGTGCCAGCAGCTTATTCACCGAGACTAGCGGAAAGCAGTTCTTC.

Only a few counts were recorded for this clonotype. V is TRBV9 and J is TRBJ2-3, with D perhaps TRBD2 (5 bases). The V gene's germline CDR1 is SGDLS and CDR2 YYNGEE. The CDR3 spans 16 residues. V gave up 3 bases and J gave up 2 bases, with 16 bases separating them. The CDR3 bases are TGTGCCAGCAGCGCGGACCCAGGAGGTGTCACAGATACGCAGTATTTT. It yields the protein CASSADPGGVTDTQYF. The whole variable domain, filled in from reference TRBV9 and TRBJ2-3, reads DSGVTQTPKHLITATGQRVTLRCSPRSGDLSVYWYQQSLDQGLQFLIQYYNGEERAKGNILERFSAQQFPDLHSELNLSSLELGDSALYFCASSADPGGVTDTQYFGPGTRLTVL.

Only a few counts were recorded for this clonotype. This rearrangement joins TRBV10-2 to TRBJ2-7; 9 bases map to TRBD2. Germline assignment: CDR1 WSHSY and CDR2 SAAADI. V lost 8 bases to trimming and J lost 5 bases; unmatched junction nucleotides: 1. The CDR3 is 11 amino acids. CDR3 bases: TGCGCCAGCGCTAGCGGGAACGAGCAGTACTTC. Translating gives CASASGNEQYF.

This clonotype was counted many times. The V gene is TRBV5-1, the J gene TRBJ2-2; unclear D gene. Deletions cut 0 bases from V and 3 bases from J, with 6 bases between. This CDR3 is built from 14 residues. The germline V gene encodes CDR1 SGHRS and CDR2 YFSETQ. The DNA for the CDR3 is TGCGCCAGCAGCTTGGCCACCGACACCGGGGAGCTGTTTTTT. Translated, it gives CASSLATDTGELFF.

There are many counts of this clonotype. The V gene is TRBV12-3 or TRBV12-4, the J gene TRBJ2-5, with TRBD2 matching 9 bases. This CDR3 has 13 residues. V was pared by 6 bases and J by 4 bases, with 3 bases of the junction left unmatched. CDR3 DNA sequence: TGTGCCAGCAGACGGACTAGCGCAGAGACCCAGTACTTC. It codes for CASRRTSAETQYF.

This chain links TRBV10-3 with TRBJ2-7; 7 nucleotides line up with TRBD2. The ends lost 0 bases at V and 1 base at J; junction bases unmatched: 3. The CDR3 loop spans 15 amino acids. Looked up from germline, CDR1 is ENHRY and CDR2 is SYGVKD. CDR3 sequence reads: CAISESQGLSYEQYF. The CDR3 nucleotides are TGTGCCATCAGTGAGTCGCAGGGACTATCCTACGAGCAGTACTTC.

V is TRBV12-3 or TRBV12-4 and J is TRBJ1-6; tentative D call: TRBD1 (5 bases). Trimming removed 6 bases at V and 6 bases at J, with 12 bases between. This CDR3 region has 14 residues. This CDR3 is CASRLDSANSPLHF. Written as DNA, the CDR3 is TGTGCCAGCAGGCTAGACAGCGCTAATTCACCCCTCCACTTT.

The V call is TRBV29-1, the J call TRBJ2-7, with unresolved D. With 2 bases removed from V and 6 bases from J, the gap between germline ends came to 14 bases. This CDR3 region has 13 residues. CDR1 is SQVTM and CDR2 is ANQGSEA in the germline V gene. In nucleotides, the CDR3 is TGCAGCGTTGAAATGCCGGGCCGCCCCGAGCAGTACTTC. Protein product: CSVEMPGRPEQYF.

The chain carries TRBV11-3 and TRBJ2-1; the D gene is possibly TRBD2 (6 bases). Germline loops: CDR1 SGHNT, CDR2 YENEEA. The CDR3 has 16 residues. Trimming removed 0 bases at V and 9 bases at J, with 18 bases between. The CDR3 sequence is CASSLDGQVRGGEQFF. The CDR3 nucleotides read TGTGCCAGCAGCTTAGACGGGCAGGTGAGGGGAGGTGAGCAGTTCTTC.

About this clonotype itself: This could be a read error, since a much larger clone is one nucleotide away. The chain is built from TRBV19 and TRBJ2-1; 9 bases match TRBD1. The CDR3 extends over 14 amino acids. Germline loops: CDR1 LNHDA, CDR2 SQIVND (reference sequence). CDR3 sequence (DNA): TGTGCCACCTCCGGGACAGGGATCATCAATGAGCATTTCTTC. Translating gives CATSGTGIINEHFF.

This clonotype appeared many times. The chain carries TRBV29-1 and TRBJ2-1; the match to TRBD2 covers 9 bases. With 7 bases clipped from V and 4 bases from J, the junction kept 8 bases outside the gene matches. The CDR3 is 14 residues long. CDR1 is SQVTM, CDR2 ANQGSEA, per germline. The CDR3 bases are TGCAGCGCAAAAGCGGGACTAGCATACAATGAGCAGTTCTTC. Translated, it gives CSAKAGLAYNEQFF.

This clonotype has more than one count but fewer than ten. The chain has TRBV12-3 or TRBV12-4 and TRBJ2-7; D is unresolved. V lost 3 bases and J lost 6, with 15 bases in between. The CDR3 contains 14 residues. CDR3 sequence: CASSLRPVGGEQYF. CDR3 sequence (DNA): TGTGCCAGCAGTTTGCGGCCAGTGGGTGGCGAGCAGTACTTC.

V is TRBV7-2 and J is TRBJ2-1; 8 nucleotides line up with TRBD1. The CDR3 has 13 residues. V shed 6 bases, J shed 7 bases, and the junction held 5 bases outside the gene matches. Germline V gene sequence: CDR1 SGHTA, CDR2 FQGNSA. CDR3 coding DNA: TGTGCCAGCAGTGGACAGGGATCGAATGAGCAGTTCTTC. Translating it yields CASSGQGSNEQFF.

This clonotype has ten or more counts. The V gene is TRBV6-2 or TRBV6-3, the J gene TRBJ2-3; D is possibly TRBD2 (5 bases). Per the germline V gene, CDR1 is MNHEY and CDR2 is SVGEGT. The CDR3 spans 15 residues. The germline V and J ends were trimmed by 6 bases and 4 bases, with 17 bases remaining between them. CDR3 nucleotides: TGTGCCAGCAGCACGGAGGTGGGGTGGCCAGATACGCAGTATTTT. This translates into CASSTEVGWPDTQYF.

The sample holds a few counts of this clonotype. The chain joins TRBV4-1 to TRBJ2-3, with 9 positions matching TRBD1. Trimming took 1 base from V and 0 from J; bases not matched to a gene: 5. Germline V lookup: CDR1 MGHRA, CDR2 YSYEKL. CDR3 length: 17 amino acids. The CDR3 reads CASSQGPGQGSTDTQYF. DNA for the CDR3: TGCGCCAGCAGCCAAGGCCCGGGACAGGGTAGCACAGATACGCAGTATTTT.

This clonotype was detected a few times. The chain employs TRBV12-3 or TRBV12-4 and TRBJ1-6; 10 bases align to TRBD1. Germline trimming cut 8 bases from V and 9 bases from J; bases unmatched to any gene: 10. This CDR3 has 15 amino acids. The CDR3 here is CASCRGGTGVSPLHF. CDR3 bases: TGTGCCAGCTGCCGGGGGGGGACAGGGGTTTCACCCCTCCACTTT.

A few counts support this clonotype. The genes are TRBV29-1 and TRBJ2-2; D unclear. The CDR3 has 14 amino acids. CDR1 is SQVTM, CDR2 ANQGSEA, per germline. The V gene lost 8 bases and the J gene lost 1 base, with 14 bases spanning the gap. The CDR3 DNA is TGCAGCTCCCGCGGAGACAAGAACACCGGGGAGCTGTTTTTT. Its protein product is CSSRGDKNTGELFF.

V gene TRBV20-1 combines with J gene TRBJ2-7, with 9 bases identical to TRBD2. Germline V gives CDR1 DFQATT, CDR2 SNEGSKA (reference sequence). This CDR3 is 15 amino acids long. The trim removed 3 bases at V and 7 bases at J, leaving 13 bases unmatched. The CDR3 is CSASSLGGGAREQYF. The CDR3 nucleotides are TGCAGTGCTAGTTCCCTGGGCGGGGGGGCGAGGGAGCAGTACTTC.

The rearrangement joins TRBV4-3 to TRBJ2-1, with 8 bases fitting TRBD2. This CDR3 contains 17 residues. Germline lookup yields CDR1 LGHNA and CDR2 YSLEER. Trimming cost V 3 bases and J 5 bases; bases outside gene matches: 12. This CDR3 is CASSQALLREVHNEQFF. DNA of the CDR3: TGCGCCAGCAGCCAGGCCTTGTTGCGGGAGGTCCACAATGAGCAGTTCTTC.

This clonotype occurred many times. The chain joins TRBV7-9 to TRBJ1-1; no reliable D call. V lost 8 bases to trimming and J lost 11 bases, with 18 bases between them. The germline CDR1 and CDR2 sequences are SEHNR and FQNEAQ (reference sequence). The CDR3 extends over 12 amino acids. DNA of the CDR3: TGTGCCAGCTCACACCGGGTGGGCAACGCTTTCTTT. The encoded protein is CASSHRVGNAFF.